The 8 T cell receptor beta chains below all came from one sample that was sequenced in a study of radiotherapy plus CTLA-4 blockade in lung cancer. Method: immunoSEQ multiplex PCR; TCRdb's copy keeps in-frame clones and lacks some. The sample contains 75,000 or so clones, around four fifths of which appear only once. The source was peripheral blood, collected from a patient treated with radiotherapy plus ipilimumab. The receptors stem from a human donor with non-small cell lung cancer who had a complete response to radiotherapy plus ipilimumab.

The chain has TRBV27 and TRBJ2-7; D not resolved. The germline CDR1 and CDR2 sequences are MNHEY and SMNVEV (reference sequence). Trimming removed 2 bases at V and 2 bases at J, with 19 bases between. The CDR3 consists of 17 residues. The CDR3 sequence: CASSLRPRSALPYEQYV. The CDR3 nucleotides read TGTGCCAGCAGTTTACGTCCGCGGAGTGCCCTACCCTACGAGCAGTACGTC.

The chain joins TRBV6-5 to TRBJ1-5; no definite D call. The CDR3 is 13 residues long. V shed 9 bases and J shed 0 bases, with 9 bases lying between them. Germline values: CDR1 MNHEY, CDR2 SVGAGI. The DNA of the CDR3 is TGTGCCAGTAGCAAGTATAGCAATCAGCCCCAGCATTTT. This translates into CASSKYSNQPQHF.

J is TRBJ1-5 and V is TRBV7-2, with TRBD1 identical over 8 bases. The CDR3 is made up of 16 amino acids. CDR1 is SGHTA and CDR2 is FQGNSA in the germline V gene. Germline trimming cut 2 bases from V and 6 bases from J; bases unmatched to any gene: 9. The CDR3 reads CASSLRGQGASQPQHF. CDR3 in DNA: TGTGCCAGCAGCTTACGCGGCCAGGGGGCTTCTCAGCCCCAGCATTTT. The whole variable domain, filled in from reference TRBV7-2 and TRBJ1-5, reads GAGVSQSPSNKVTEKGKDVELRCDPISGHTALYWYRQSLGQGLEFLIYFQGNSAPDKSGLPSDRFSAERTGGSVSTLTIQRTQQEDSAVYLCASSLRGQGASQPQHFGDGTRLSIL.

The rearrangement links TRBV10-3 to TRBJ1-4, with 10 bases aligning to TRBD1. CDR1 and CDR2 from the germline V gene are ENHRY and SYGVKD. J gave up 4 bases and V 8 bases, and 7 bases lay outside the gene matches. The CDR3 is made up of 15 amino acids. The chain's CDR3 is CAIRPGTGDNEKLFF. CDR3 nucleotides: TGTGCCATCCGCCCCGGGACAGGGGATAATGAAAAACTGTTTTTT.

This rearrangement joins TRBV14 to TRBJ2-5; the D gene is possibly TRBD2 (6 bases). Germline V CDR1 and CDR2: SGHDN, FVKESK. V gave up 1 base and J gave up 2 bases, with 23 bases separating them. This CDR3 comprises 19 residues. Here the CDR3 reads CASSQVKSYMGGPQETQYF. The CDR3 DNA sequence: TGTGCCAGCAGCCAAGTTAAGTCGTATATGGGGGGACCTCAAGAGACCCAGTACTTC.

The chain recombines TRBV25-1 with TRBJ1-4; maybe TRBD1 (6 bases). The ends were cut back, 8 bases at V and 4 bases at J, with 20 bases in the middle. CDR1 is MGHDK and CDR2 is SYGVNS in the germline V gene. CDR3 size: 16 residues. This chain's CDR3 is CASSLAGARNNEKLFF. For the CDR3, the DNA is TGTGCCAGCTCCTTGGCAGGGGCGAGGAATAATGAAAAACTGTTTTTT.

This clone is classed as medium-sized (0.01 to 0.1%). The V gene is TRBV19, the J gene TRBJ1-5; TRBD1 matches at 8 bases. After removal of 5 bases from V and 2 bases from J, the junction contained 8 bases not matched to a gene. This CDR3 is built from 16 residues. The germline gives CDR1 LNHDA, CDR2 SQIVND (reference sequence). The CDR3, as DNA: TGTGCCAGTAGTGCACCGGGACAGGTAGGCAATCAGCCCCAGCATTTT. Translating it yields CASSAPGQVGNQPQHF.

The J gene is TRBJ2-2, the V gene TRBV4-1; TRBD2 aligns across 14 bases. The germline CDR1 and CDR2 sequences are MGHRA and YSYEKL. This CDR3 region has 17 residues. Trimming at V came to 2 bases and at J to 5 bases, leaving 4 bases not matched to a gene. The CDR3 nucleotides read TGCGCCAGCAGCCAAAGGACTAGCGGGAGGATAACCGGGGAGCTGTTTTTT. This sequence encodes CASSQRTSGRITGELFF.